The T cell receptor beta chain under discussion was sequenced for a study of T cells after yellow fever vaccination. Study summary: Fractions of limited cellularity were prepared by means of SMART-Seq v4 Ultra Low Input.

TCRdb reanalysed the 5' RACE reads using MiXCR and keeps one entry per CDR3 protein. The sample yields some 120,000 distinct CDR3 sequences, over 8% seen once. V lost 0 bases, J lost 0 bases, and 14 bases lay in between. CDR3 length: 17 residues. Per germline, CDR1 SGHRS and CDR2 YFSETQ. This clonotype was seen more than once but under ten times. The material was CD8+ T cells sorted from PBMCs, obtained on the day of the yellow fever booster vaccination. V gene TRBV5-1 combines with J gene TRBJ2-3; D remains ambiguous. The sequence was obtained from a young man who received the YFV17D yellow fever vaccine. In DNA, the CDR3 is TGCGCCAGCAGCTTGGGATTGTGGCGTCCCAGCACAGATACGCAGTATTTT. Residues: CASSLGLWRPSTDTQYF. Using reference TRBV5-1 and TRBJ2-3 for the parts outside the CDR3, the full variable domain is KAGVTQTPRYLIKTRGQQVTLSCSPISGHRSVSWYQQTPGQGLQFLFEYFSETQRNKGNFPGRFSGRQFSNSRSEMNVSTLELGDSALYLCASSLGLWRPSTDTQYFGPGTRLTVL.